The sequence of this T cell receptor (beta chain) was determined in a study of T-cell reconstitution after alpha-beta-depleted transplantation in children. Study findings and constraints: Alpha-beta T cells about two months after transplant reportedly derived from several hundred expanded graft clones. Recipient T cells and thymic progenitors that survived were the source of the high TCRbeta diversity seen at day 60 in some patients.

Molecular barcoding with unique molecular identifiers was used for the TCRbeta library. Using its own MiXCR run on the PCR reads, TCRdb lists one record per CDR3 protein. The table includes 240,000 or so distinct CDR3 sequences, less than 9% detected once. This clonotype was counted only a few times. Its antigen is not identified. This CDR3 is 14 amino acids long. With V trimmed by 7 bases and J by 4 bases, 7 bases remained unmatched. Germline CDR1 is SGHRS and CDR2 is YFSETQ. The V gene is TRBV5-1, the J gene TRBJ2-5; 10 bases are shared with TRBD2. Sequencing used PBMCs, mostly from graft donor cells, obtained 180 days after TCRalphabeta/CD19-depleted stem cell transplant. The receptor was derived from a male patient younger than 18 who had a stem cell transplant for acute lymphoblastic leukemia, so the T cells may come from the graft donor. The CDR3 protein is CASVAGGPPETQYF. Here the CDR3 DNA reads TGCGCCAGCGTAGCGGGAGGCCCTCCAGAGACCCAGTACTTC.